Below, 19 T cell receptor beta chains from the same sample are listed, as sequenced in a study of CD8 T cells in ankylosing spondylitis. No cognate antigen is known for these TCRs. TCRdb reanalysed the 5' RACE reads using MiXCR and keeps one entry per CDR3 protein. The sample lists around 450,000 distinct CDR3 sequences; 25% to 30% were seen once. Broader study findings: Made up of 7 to 9 highly homologous variants, a TCR beta motif appeared characteristic of ankylosing spondylitis blood.

What was sequenced was blood, either unsorted or a sorted T cell fraction (not recorded which). These receptors were obtained from a male donor with ankylosing spondylitis.

This clonotype was counted a few times. V is TRBV5-5 and J is TRBJ2-7; a weak D match, TRBD1 (6 bases). CDR1 is SGHKS and CDR2 is YYEKEE in the germline V gene (reference sequence). CDR3 length: 14 amino acids. V lost 4 bases and J lost 2, with 13 bases in between. The CDR3 loop is CASSVDSYAYEQYF. In DNA form, the CDR3 reads TGTGCCAGCAGCGTGGACAGTTATGCCTACGAGCAGTACTTC.

The V and J genes are TRBV12-3 or TRBV12-4 and TRBJ1-5; no clear D. This CDR3 has 13 residues. Trimming cost V 3 bases and J 4 bases, with 7 bases left between them. The CDR3, as DNA: TGTGCCAGCAGTTTCGCTGATAATCAGCCCCAGCATTTT. It encodes CASSFADNQPQHF.

This CDR3 reads CATSDPHIAGGTYNEQFF. The CDR3 coding sequence is TGTGCCACCAGTGATCCTCACATAGCGGGAGGAACCTACAATGAGCAGTTCTTC. The chain recombines TRBV24-1 with TRBJ2-1; 10 positions agree with TRBD2. The CDR3 contains 18 residues. The V and J ends lost 3 bases and 2 bases, in that order; junction bases with no gene match: 9. CDR1 is KGHDR, CDR2 SFDVKD, per germline.

The chain uses TRBV27 and TRBJ2-7, with D uncertain. There are 16 residues in the CDR3. In germline, CDR1 is MNHEY, CDR2 SMNVEV (reference sequence). Trimming took off 1 base at V and 2 bases at J, with 15 bases between the two ends. CDR3 region: CASSLFLAGPTYEQYF. The CDR3 DNA reads as TGTGCCAGCAGTTTATTTTTGGCAGGACCAACCTACGAGCAGTACTTC.

V usage is TRBV10-3 and J usage is TRBJ2-7; 9 nucleotides line up with TRBD2. J lost 3 bases, V lost 6 bases, and 0 bases had no gene match. Germline CDR1 reads ENHRY; CDR2 reads SYGVKD. The CDR3 loop spans 12 amino acids. CDR3 protein: CAIRTSGYEQYF. The CDR3 DNA is TGTGCCATCAGGACTAGCGGCTACGAGCAGTACTTC.

The J gene is TRBJ2-7, the V gene TRBV12-5; D possibly matches TRBD1 or TRBD2 (5 bases each). The CDR3 extends over 18 amino acids. CDR1 LGHNT and CDR2 FRNRAP come from the germline V gene. V gave up 2 bases and J gave up 9 bases, with 29 bases separating them. CDR3 nucleotide sequence: TGTGCTAGTGGTTTGCACGTCTTGGCGACAGCCTTCGCTCGGGGGCAGTACGTC. This gives the protein CASGLHVLATAFARGQYV.

This clonotype was observed a few times. V and J are TRBV5-1 and TRBJ1-1; a weak D match, TRBD1 (5 bases). CDR1 is SGHRS and CDR2 is YFSETQ in the germline V gene. The CDR3 contains 15 residues. V lost 3 bases to trimming and J lost 1 base, with 13 bases between them. CDR3 protein: CASSWGGFGNTEAFF. The CDR3 bases are TGCGCCAGCAGCTGGGGGGGATTTGGGAACACTGAAGCTTTCTTT.

This rearrangement joins TRBV18 to TRBJ2-1, with TRBD2 matching 15 bases. The V gene end was trimmed by 3 bases and the J gene end by 8 bases; junction bases not matched to a gene: 5. The CDR3 extends over 16 amino acids. The germline CDR1 and CDR2 sequences are KGHSH and LQKENI. This chain's CDR3 is CASSPSGLAGGYEQFF. CDR3 sequence (DNA): TGTGCCAGCTCACCTTCTGGACTAGCGGGAGGGTATGAGCAGTTCTTC.

This clonotype occurred a few times. The rearrangement uses TRBV5-5 and TRBJ1-1; the D is unclear. CDR3 length: 14 amino acids. Germline CDR1 is SGHKS and CDR2 is YYEKEE (reference sequence). Trimming pared 2 bases from V and 0 bases from J, leaving 8 bases between. CDR3 protein: CASSFNSMNTEAFF. DNA for the CDR3: TGTGCCAGCAGCTTCAACAGTATGAACACTGAAGCTTTCTTT.

The chain combines TRBV25-1 with TRBJ1-4; TRBD1 is a possible D gene (6 bases). The CDR3 is made up of 15 amino acids. V was trimmed by 3 bases and J by 5 bases, leaving 13 bases between them. Germline CDR1 is MGHDK and CDR2 is SYGVNS. The DNA of the CDR3 is TGTGCCAGCAGTGATATGAGGGGGTCCAATGAAAAACTGTTTTTT. This gives the protein CASSDMRGSNEKLFF.

This clonotype came up a few times. J is TRBJ1-1 and V is TRBV29-1; D call uncertain. The CDR3 loop spans 12 amino acids. CDR1 is SQVTM and CDR2 is ANQGSEA in the germline V gene. V dropped 0 bases and J dropped 5 bases, with 7 bases sitting between them. In DNA, the CDR3 is TGCAGCGTTGAAGAACAGCAGACTGAAGCTTTCTTT. Its protein is CSVEEQQTEAFF.

The chain recombines TRBV6-2 or TRBV6-3 with TRBJ2-2; no clear D gene. V was pared by 2 bases and J by 2 bases, with 15 bases between. The CDR3 spans 17 residues. The germline gives CDR1 MNHEY, CDR2 SVGEGT. The chain's CDR3 is CASSYRVNKPNTGELFF. The CDR3 nucleotides are TGTGCCAGCAGTTACAGGGTGAACAAGCCAAACACCGGGGAGCTGTTTTTT.

The chain couples TRBV5-6 to TRBJ2-1; 7 positions agree with TRBD2. Trimming took 0 bases from V and 7 from J; bases not matched to a gene: 7. From germline, CDR1 is SGHDT and CDR2 YYEEEE. CDR3 length equals 15 residues. CDR3 nucleotide sequence: TGTGCCAGCAGCTTGGGGACTAGGGGAGGGAATGAGCAGTTCTTC. This codes for CASSLGTRGGNEQFF.

The chain uses TRBV3-1 and TRBJ2-2; possible D gene TRBD1, 6 bases. Germline V lookup: CDR1 LGHDT, CDR2 YNNKEL (reference sequence). The CDR3 totals 15 residues. Trimming shortened V by 0 bases and J by 5 bases, and 10 bases separated the two germline ends. CDR3 sequence (DNA): TGTGCCAGCAGCCAAGATCGGACAGCTACCGGGGAGCTGTTTTTT. This translates into CASSQDRTATGELFF.

The chain combines TRBV6-1 with TRBJ1-1; D not certain. CDR1 is MNHNS, CDR2 SASEGT, per germline. Trimming shortened V by 6 bases and J by 0 bases, and 8 bases separated the two germline ends. CDR3 size: 13 residues. CDR3 nucleotide sequence: TGTGCCAGCAGGAACAGAATGAACACTGAAGCTTTCTTT. This encodes CASRNRMNTEAFF.

This clonotype was picked up many times. V usage is TRBV6-5 and J usage is TRBJ1-5; 9 bases line up with TRBD1. CDR3 size: 19 residues. Trimming removed 0 bases from V and 2 bases from J; junction bases left unmatched: 11. The germline gives CDR1 MNHEY, CDR2 SVGAGI. The CDR3 here is CASSYSVVTGGLGNQPQHF. The CDR3 DNA is TGTGCCAGCAGTTACTCAGTCGTGACAGGGGGTCTGGGCAATCAGCCCCAGCATTTT.

CDR3 DNA: TGTGCCAGCAGTGATCTCAGGACAGGGAGCTATAATTCACCCCTCCACTTT. Translated, it gives CASSDLRTGSYNSPLHF. This chain links TRBV25-1 with TRBJ1-6; 8 bases map to TRBD1. The V gene's germline CDR1 is MGHDK and CDR2 SYGVNS. The J segment lost 3 bases and the V segment lost 3 bases, leaving 7 bases of the junction unmatched. There are 17 residues in the CDR3.

The chain carries TRBV7-2 and TRBJ2-5; no firm D call. This CDR3 has 13 amino acids. V shed 5 bases and J shed 2 bases, with 9 bases lying between them. Per the germline V gene, CDR1 is SGHTA and CDR2 is FQGNSA. The CDR3 DNA follows: TGTGCCAGCAGCCCGGAAAGACAAGAGACCCAGTACTTC. Its protein is CASSPERQETQYF.

V is TRBV11-2 and J is TRBJ2-1; no clear D gene. Germline assignment: CDR1 SGHAT and CDR2 FQNNGV. This CDR3 contains 13 residues. Trimming cost V 0 bases and J 6 bases, with 6 bases left between them. CDR3 sequence reads: CASSLDRTNEQFF. The CDR3 DNA is TGTGCCAGCAGCTTAGACCGGACCAATGAGCAGTTCTTC.